These 2 T cell receptor beta chains originate from one sample sequenced in a study of T cell responses to AZD1222 COVID-19 vaccine. TCRdb keeps only in-frame clones here, not all; method: immunoSEQ multiplex PCR. Of roughly 190,000 clones listed, more than 80% are singletons. Sequenced here: peripheral blood, sampled 28 days after the second dose of the MenACWY control vaccine. These TCRs come from an adult who received the MenACWY meningococcal vaccine as a control.

This clone showed up many times. The junction differs from germline at one of its ends, possibly a read error. V usage is TRBV28 and J usage is TRBJ2-3; D not resolved. CDR3 length equals 10 residues. Per germline, CDR1 MDHEN and CDR2 SYDVKM. The CDR3: CASSLWRAIF. The CDR3 DNA follows: TGTGCCAGCAGTTTATGGAGAGCGATTTTT.

This clone was observed once. In nucleotides, the CDR3 is TGTGCCAGCAGTGACCCAGGAACCTTGGGGTACGAGCAGTACTTC. It encodes CASSDPGTLGYEQYF. The chain employs TRBV6-1 and TRBJ2-7; D uncertain. CDR1 and CDR2 (germline): MNHNS, SASEGT. V was clipped by 3 bases and J by 4 bases, with 16 bases between them. There are 15 residues in the CDR3.